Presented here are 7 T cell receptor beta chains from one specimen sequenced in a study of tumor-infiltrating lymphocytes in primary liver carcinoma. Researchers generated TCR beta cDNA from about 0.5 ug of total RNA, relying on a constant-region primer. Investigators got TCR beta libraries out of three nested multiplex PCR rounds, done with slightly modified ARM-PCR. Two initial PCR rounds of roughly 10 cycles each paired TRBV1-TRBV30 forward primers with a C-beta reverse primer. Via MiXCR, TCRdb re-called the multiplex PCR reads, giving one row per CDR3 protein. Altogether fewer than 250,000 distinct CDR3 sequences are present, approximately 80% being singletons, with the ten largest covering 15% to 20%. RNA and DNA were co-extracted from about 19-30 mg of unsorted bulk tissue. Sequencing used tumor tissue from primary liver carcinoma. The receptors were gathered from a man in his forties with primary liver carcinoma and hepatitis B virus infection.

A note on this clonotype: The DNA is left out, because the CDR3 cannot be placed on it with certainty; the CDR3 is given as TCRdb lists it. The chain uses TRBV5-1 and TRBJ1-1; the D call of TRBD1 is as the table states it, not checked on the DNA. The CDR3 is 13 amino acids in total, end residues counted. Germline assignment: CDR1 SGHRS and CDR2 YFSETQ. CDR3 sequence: CATSFGQGTEASF.

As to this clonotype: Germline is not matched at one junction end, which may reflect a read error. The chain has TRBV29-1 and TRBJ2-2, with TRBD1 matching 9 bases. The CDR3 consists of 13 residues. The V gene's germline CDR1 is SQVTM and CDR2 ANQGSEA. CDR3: CSAKTGGSRELFF. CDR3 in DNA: TGCAGCGCCAAGACAGGGGGGAGCAGGGAGTTGTTTTTT.

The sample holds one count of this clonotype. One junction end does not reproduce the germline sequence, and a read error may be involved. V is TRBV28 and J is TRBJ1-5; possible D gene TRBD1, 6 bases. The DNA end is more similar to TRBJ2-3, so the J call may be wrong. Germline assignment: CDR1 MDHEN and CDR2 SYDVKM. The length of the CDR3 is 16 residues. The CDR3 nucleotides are TGTGCCTGCAGTTCCCTAGGGGACAATAGCAATCAGCCCCAGTATTTT. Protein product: CACSSLGDNSNQPQYF.

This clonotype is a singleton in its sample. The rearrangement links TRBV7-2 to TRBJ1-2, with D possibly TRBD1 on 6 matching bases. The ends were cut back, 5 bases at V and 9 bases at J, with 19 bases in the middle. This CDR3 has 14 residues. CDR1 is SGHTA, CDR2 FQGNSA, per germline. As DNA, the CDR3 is TGTGCCAGCAGCCCTCGGGGGCGCCAGCATCGCTACACCTTC. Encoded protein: CASSPRGRQHRYTF.

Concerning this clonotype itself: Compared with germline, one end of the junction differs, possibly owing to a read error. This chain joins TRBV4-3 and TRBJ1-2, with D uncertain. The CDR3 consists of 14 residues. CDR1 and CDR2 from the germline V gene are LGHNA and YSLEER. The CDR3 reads CASIQGQQFYGYTF. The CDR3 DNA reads TGCGCCAGCATCCAAGGGCAGCAATTCTATGGCTACACCTTC.

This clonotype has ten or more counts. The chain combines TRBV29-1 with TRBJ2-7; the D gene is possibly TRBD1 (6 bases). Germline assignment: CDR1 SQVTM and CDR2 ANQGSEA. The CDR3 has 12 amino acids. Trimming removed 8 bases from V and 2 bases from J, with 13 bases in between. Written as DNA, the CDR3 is TGCAGCACTGGACAGACGGCCTACGAGCAGTACTTC. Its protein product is CSTGQTAYEQYF.

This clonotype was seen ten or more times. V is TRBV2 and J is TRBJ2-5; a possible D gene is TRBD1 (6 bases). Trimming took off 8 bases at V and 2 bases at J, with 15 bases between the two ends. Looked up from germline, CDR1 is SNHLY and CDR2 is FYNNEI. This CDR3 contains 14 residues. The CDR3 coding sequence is TGTGCCAGCGTCCAGGGACACCGACAAGAGACCCAGTACTTC. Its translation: CASVQGHRQETQYF.